These 8 T cell receptor beta chains were all obtained from the same sample, sequenced in a study of shared clonotypes between healthy human individuals. The table came from immunoSEQ multiplex PCR; TCRdb's copy has only in-frame clones and leaves some out. The table lists hundreds of thousands of clones, roughly 98% of them singletons, with approximately 0.3% in the top ten. The naive CD8 population came from CD45RO-negative cells selected for CCR7, without terminally differentiated effector memory CD45RA+ cells. Sequencing was carried out using naive CD8+ T cells sorted from blood. These receptors were taken from a young man in good health.

CDR3 amino acids: CASSLYGTSYNEQFF. The CDR3 coding sequence is TGTGCCAGCAGTTTATATGGGACTTCCTACAATGAGCAGTTCTTC. The chain combines TRBV27 with TRBJ2-1, with D possibly matching TRBD2 (6 bases). CDR1 and CDR2 from the germline V gene are MNHEY and SMNVEV (reference sequence). The CDR3 is made up of 15 amino acids. Trimming stripped 1 base from V and 1 base from J, with 8 bases between.

The gene calls are TRBV6-5 and TRBJ2-7; D gene unclear. The CDR3 is 14 amino acids. The V gene lost 0 bases and the J gene lost 4 bases, with 10 bases spanning the gap. Germline V gene data show CDR1 as MNHEY and CDR2 as SVGAGI. Written as DNA, the CDR3 is TGTGCCAGCAGTTACTCAGGCGAGGTATACGAGCAGTACTTC. Translated: CASSYSGEVYEQYF.

J is TRBJ2-2 and V is TRBV5-1, with 9 bases matching TRBD2. V was pared by 3 bases and J by 3 bases, with 15 bases of the junction left unmatched. The germline gives CDR1 SGHRS, CDR2 YFSETQ. CDR3 length: 19 amino acids. DNA for the CDR3: TGCGCCAGCAGCTCCCCCCCGGTAAGCGGGAGGTCGTACACCGGGGAGCTGTTTTTT. Protein sequence: CASSSPPVSGRSYTGELFF.

The V call is TRBV29-1, the J call TRBJ2-1; no clear D gene. The CDR3 is made up of 17 amino acids. The V gene's germline CDR1 is SQVTM and CDR2 ANQGSEA. V shed 1 base and J shed 2 bases, with 18 bases lying between them. In DNA, the CDR3 is TGCAGCGTTGAAGGCCCGCCAGGCTCCATCCCCTACAATGAGCAGTTCTTC. Translation: CSVEGPPGSIPYNEQFF.

V and J are TRBV2 and TRBJ1-5, with 9 bases identical to TRBD1. The CDR3 runs to 15 residues. The J segment lost 5 bases and the V segment lost 2 bases, leaving 4 bases of the junction unmatched. Germline CDR1 and CDR2: SNHLY and FYNNEI. The CDR3 DNA follows: TGTGCCAGCAGTGAAAAGGGGGACAGGGATCAGCCCCAGCATTTT. Translated, it gives CASSEKGDRDQPQHF.

The chain recombines TRBV27 with TRBJ2-1, with D tentatively TRBD1 (5 bases). V lost 3 bases and J lost 8, with 20 bases in between. Germline CDR1 and CDR2: MNHEY and SMNVEV (reference sequence). This CDR3 comprises 16 residues. CDR3 in DNA: TGTGCCAGCAGTTTCGGCGTAGGGGCTCTGAGCGATGAGCAGTTCTTC. Its translation: CASSFGVGALSDEQFF.

The rearrangement uses TRBV18 and TRBJ2-7; D tentatively reads TRBD1 or TRBD2 (6 bases each). The germline CDR1 and CDR2 sequences are KGHSH and LQKENI. This CDR3 contains 14 residues. Trimming pared 4 bases from V and 11 bases from J, leaving 21 bases between. DNA for the CDR3: TGTGCCAGCTCACAATCGGACAGAGGAAGGGAGGAGTACTTC. Protein: CASSQSDRGREEYF. Complete variable domain (other parts from reference TRBV18 and TRBJ2-7): NAGVMQNPRHLVRRRGQEARLRCSPMKGHSHVYWYRQLPEEGLKFMVYLQKENIIDESGMPKERFSAEFPKEGPSILRIQQVVRGDSAAYFCASSQSDRGREEYFGPGTRLTVT.

The J gene is TRBJ2-5, the V gene TRBV7-8, with D perhaps given as TRBD1 or TRBD2 (5 bases each). The CDR3 runs to 14 residues. V dropped 5 bases and J dropped 4 bases, with 14 bases sitting between them. Germline loops: CDR1 SGHVS, CDR2 FQNEAQ. CDR3 loop: CASSPAGGGETQYF. The CDR3, as DNA: TGTGCCAGCAGCCCCGCAGGTGGGGGAGAGACCCAGTACTTC.